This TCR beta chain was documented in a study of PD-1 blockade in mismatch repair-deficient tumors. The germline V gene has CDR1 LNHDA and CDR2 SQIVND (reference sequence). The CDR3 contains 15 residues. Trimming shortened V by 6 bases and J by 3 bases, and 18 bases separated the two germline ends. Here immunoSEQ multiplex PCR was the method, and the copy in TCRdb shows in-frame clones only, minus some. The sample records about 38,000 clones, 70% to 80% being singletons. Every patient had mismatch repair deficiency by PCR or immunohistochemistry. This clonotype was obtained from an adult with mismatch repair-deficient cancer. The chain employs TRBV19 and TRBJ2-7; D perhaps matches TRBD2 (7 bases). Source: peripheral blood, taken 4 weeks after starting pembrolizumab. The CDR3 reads CASRPFAGDIYEQYF. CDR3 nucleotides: TGTGCCAGTAGACCCTTCGCGGGGGACATCTACGAGCAGTACTTC.